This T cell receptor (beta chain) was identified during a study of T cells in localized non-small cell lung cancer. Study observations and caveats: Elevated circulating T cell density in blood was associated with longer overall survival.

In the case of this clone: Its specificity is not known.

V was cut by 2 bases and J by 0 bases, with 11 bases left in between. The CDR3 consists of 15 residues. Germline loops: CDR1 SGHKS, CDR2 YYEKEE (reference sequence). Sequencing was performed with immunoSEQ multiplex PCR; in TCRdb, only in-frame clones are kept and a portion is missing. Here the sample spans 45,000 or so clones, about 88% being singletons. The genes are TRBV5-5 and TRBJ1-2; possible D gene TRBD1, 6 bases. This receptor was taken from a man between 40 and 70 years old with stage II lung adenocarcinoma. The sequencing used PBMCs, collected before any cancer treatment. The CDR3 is CASSFAGGTNYGYTF. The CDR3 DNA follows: TGTGCCAGCAGCTTCGCCGGGGGCACTAACTATGGCTACACCTTC.